The 24 T cell receptor beta chains below all came from one sample that was sequenced in a study of CD8 T cells in Susac syndrome. Random hexamers served to reverse transcribe roughly 0.45 to 1 ug RNA. MiXCR, applied by TCRdb to the immunoSEQ multiplex PCR reads, yields one record per CDR3 protein. The sample includes 400,000 or so distinct CDR3 sequences, more than 70% of them seen just once. Sequenced input: CD8+ T cells from PBMCs. These receptors were collected from a human donor with multiple sclerosis.

The rearrangement links TRBV29-1 to TRBJ2-5; the match to TRBD1 covers 9 bases. Germline CDR1 and CDR2: SQVTM and ANQGSEA. CDR3 length: 15 residues. V shed 6 bases, J shed 5 bases, and the junction held 13 bases outside the gene matches. CDR3 in amino acids: CSVAIWTGEGETQYF. CDR3 nucleotides: TGCAGCGTAGCGATTTGGACAGGGGAGGGGGAGACCCAGTACTTC.

This chain uses TRBV4-1 with TRBJ1-2; D is unclear. The CDR3 extends over 15 amino acids. Trimming stripped 1 base from V and 8 bases from J, with 17 bases between. Germline values: CDR1 MGHRA, CDR2 YSYEKL. The CDR3 loop reads CASSQVGASTEGYTF. In DNA, the CDR3 is TGCGCCAGCAGCCAAGTCGGAGCCTCCACGGAGGGCTACACCTTC.

V and J are TRBV5-1 and TRBJ2-5; 14 bases are shared with TRBD2. The CDR3 is 17 residues long. V gave up 3 bases and J gave up 0 bases; unmatched junction bases: 4. CDR1 and CDR2 (germline): SGHRS, YFSETQ. The chain's CDR3 is CASSSGLAGEYQETQYF. DNA of the CDR3: TGCGCCAGCAGCTCGGGACTAGCGGGAGAGTACCAAGAGACCCAGTACTTC.

The chain links TRBV2 to TRBJ2-5, with 11 nucleotides matching TRBD2. V trimming: 2 bases; J trimming: 3 bases; junction bases outside the gene matches: 5. Germline V gene data show CDR1 as SNHLY and CDR2 as FYNNEI. The CDR3 is 16 amino acids. For the CDR3, the DNA is TGTGCCAGCAGTGAAATAGCGGGGGGGCATGAAGAGACCCAGTACTTC. It yields the protein CASSEIAGGHEETQYF.

This rearrangement joins TRBV3-1 to TRBJ1-2; D is ambiguous. Germline CDR1 is LGHDT and CDR2 is YNNKEL (reference sequence). The CDR3 has 14 residues. Trimming took off 0 bases at V and 0 bases at J, with 5 bases between the two ends. The CDR3 DNA reads TGTGCCAGCAGCCAAGATAACCCTAACTATGGCTACACCTTC. Its protein product is CASSQDNPNYGYTF.

J is TRBJ2-2 and V is TRBV12-3 or TRBV12-4; D is unclear. Trimming stripped 3 bases from V and 5 bases from J, with 7 bases between. CDR3 length: 13 residues. Here the CDR3 DNA reads TGTGCCAGCAGTTTCTTTGGGACCGGGGAGCTGTTTTTT. Amino acids: CASSFFGTGELFF.

This chain uses TRBV30 with TRBJ1-1; D might be TRBD1 (5 bases). V was cut by 0 bases and J by 6 bases, with 11 bases left in between. Germline V gene data show CDR1 as GTSNPN and CDR2 as SVGIG (reference sequence). CDR3 length: 13 amino acids. The CDR3 loop reads CAWSVWGGAEAFF. The CDR3, as DNA: TGTGCCTGGAGTGTATGGGGGGGGGCTGAAGCTTTCTTT.

The chain has TRBV12-3 or TRBV12-4 and TRBJ2-3, with D possibly TRBD2 on 5 matching bases. Trimming took 5 bases from V and 2 from J, leaving 17 bases between them. This CDR3 spans 16 amino acids. CDR3 nucleotide sequence: TGTGCCAGCAGTCCCCGAGAGGGATCGGCCACAGATACGCAGTATTTT. This codes for CASSPREGSATDTQYF.

The chain couples TRBV6-1 to TRBJ1-1, with 7 nucleotides matching TRBD1. CDR1 MNHNS and CDR2 SASEGT come from the germline V gene. After removal of 8 bases from V and 7 bases from J, the junction contained 7 bases not matched to a gene. CDR3 size: 12 residues. DNA for the CDR3: TGTGCCAGCGGGACAGTGAGACTTGAAGCTTTCTTT. Its protein is CASGTVRLEAFF.

The genes are TRBV25-1 and TRBJ1-1; no clear D gene. This CDR3 has 12 amino acids. The V gene's germline CDR1 is MGHDK and CDR2 SYGVNS. Deletions cut 0 bases from V and 5 bases from J, with 4 bases between. CDR3 loop: CASSEYGTEAFF. CDR3 DNA sequence: TGTGCCAGCAGTGAATACGGTACTGAAGCTTTCTTT.

This clonotype appeared a single time. The J gene is TRBJ1-4, the V gene TRBV10-3, with 7 bases that match TRBD1. This CDR3 spans 16 amino acids. V was clipped by 3 bases and J by 8 bases; unmatched bases: 12. The germline CDR1 and CDR2 sequences are ENHRY and SYGVKD. The CDR3 region has the DNA TGTGCCATCAGTGAAGAAAATAGGGGGCCGGGAGAAAAACTGTTTTTT. This codes for CAISEENRGPGEKLFF.

J is TRBJ2-1 and V is TRBV12-5; 7 bases are shared with TRBD2. Germline V gene sequence: CDR1 LGHNT, CDR2 FRNRAP. The CDR3 totals 16 residues. After removal of 4 bases from V and 15 bases from J, the junction contained 21 bases not matched to a gene. In DNA form, the CDR3 reads TGTGCTAGTGGTTGGGAATCGGGGGGATTAGGGTATTGGACGTTCTTC. Its protein is CASGWESGGLGYWTFF.

The V and J genes are TRBV14 and TRBJ2-3; D call uncertain. The CDR3 is 15 residues long. Germline V gives CDR1 SGHDN, CDR2 FVKESK. Trimming left V 1 base short and J 2 bases short, with 10 bases between. CDR3 sequence (DNA): TGTGCCAGCAGCCAAGTGACGCATTACACAGATACGCAGTATTTT. Its translation: CASSQVTHYTDTQYF. Complete variable domain (other parts from reference TRBV14 and TRBJ2-3): EAGVTQFPSHSVIEKGQTVTLRCDPISGHDNLYWYRRVMGKEIKFLLHFVKESKQDESGMPNNRFLAERTGGTYSTLKVQPAELEDSGVYFCASSQVTHYTDTQYFGPGTRLTVL.

This clonotype was observed once. The CDR3 is CASSFGVGDQPQHF. In nucleotides, the CDR3 is TGCGCCAGCAGCTTCGGGGTTGGAGATCAGCCCCAGCATTTT. The gene calls are TRBV5-1 and TRBJ1-5; D call uncertain. From germline, CDR1 is SGHRS and CDR2 YFSETQ. Trimming stripped 2 bases from V and 5 bases from J, with 11 bases between. This CDR3 has 14 residues.

The rearrangement links TRBV6-1 to TRBJ1-2; a weak D match, TRBD1 (5 bases). Trimming removed 4 bases at V and 2 bases at J, with 8 bases between. CDR3 length: 13 amino acids. Germline loops: CDR1 MNHNS, CDR2 SASEGT. The CDR3 is CASSGQINYGYTF. The CDR3 nucleotides are TGTGCCAGCAGTGGACAGATCAACTATGGCTACACCTTC.

The V call is TRBV7-9, the J call TRBJ2-3; 10 bases fit TRBD2. The V gene's germline CDR1 is SEHNR and CDR2 FQNEAQ (reference sequence). The CDR3 length is 16 residues. The junction had 4 bases not matched to a gene; V was cut back by 0 bases and J by 4 bases. CDR3 DNA: TGTGCCAGCAGCTTAGCATGGCTAGCGGGAGCAGATACGCAGTATTTT. Translating gives CASSLAWLAGADTQYF.

This clonotype showed up just a few times. The rearrangement uses TRBV5-1 and TRBJ1-1; 9 bases agree with TRBD1. CDR3 size: 14 residues. Germline values: CDR1 SGHRS, CDR2 YFSETQ. The V segment lost 0 bases and the J segment 5 bases; nucleotides outside the gene matches: 2. The CDR3 DNA is TGCGCCAGCAGCTTGGACAGGGGGCGGACTGAAGCTTTCTTT. Protein: CASSLDRGRTEAFF.

The chain is built from TRBV6-5 and TRBJ1-5; no clear D gene. This CDR3 has 16 amino acids. V lost 0 bases, J lost 3 bases, and 12 bases lay in between. Germline V lookup: CDR1 MNHEY, CDR2 SVGAGI. The CDR3 is CASSYSGQQLNQPQHF. The CDR3 DNA reads as TGTGCCAGCAGTTACTCAGGGCAGCAACTCAATCAGCCCCAGCATTTT.

This chain uses TRBV6-1 with TRBJ2-7, with TRBD1 matching 10 bases. CDR1 is MNHNS, CDR2 SASEGT, per germline. V dropped 3 bases and J dropped 4; count of bases not matched to a gene: 9. The CDR3 contains 16 residues. The DNA for the CDR3 is TGTGCCAGCAGTGACGACAGGGGGCTTCTCGGATACGAGCAGTACTTC. Amino acid sequence: CASSDDRGLLGYEQYF.

J is TRBJ2-1 and V is TRBV15; 10 bases map to TRBD2. CDR3 length: 18 residues. From germline, CDR1 is LNHNV and CDR2 YYDKDF (reference sequence). With 2 bases clipped from V and 12 bases from J, the junction kept 19 bases outside the gene matches. CDR3 sequence: CATSRSDLSSGGPPGQFF. As DNA, the CDR3 is TGTGCCACCAGCAGATCCGATCTGAGTAGCGGGGGGCCCCCGGGGCAGTTCTTC.

The chain employs TRBV20-1 and TRBJ1-1; no clear D. The germline gives CDR1 DFQATT, CDR2 SNEGSKA (reference sequence). V gave up 6 bases and J gave up 1 base, with 15 bases separating them. CDR3 length: 14 amino acids. The CDR3 nucleotides read TGCAGTGCCGAGATGACGGGGTGGAACACTGAAGCTTTCTTT. This translates into CSAEMTGWNTEAFF.

This clonotype was found once. The CDR3 here is CASNIGSGAPTEAFF. For the CDR3, the DNA is TGTGCCAGTAATATCGGGTCGGGGGCGCCCACTGAAGCTTTCTTT. The chain recombines TRBV19 with TRBJ1-1; D might be TRBD1 (6 bases). Deletions cut 7 bases from V and 4 bases from J, with 19 bases between. The CDR3 contains 15 residues. CDR1 and CDR2 from the germline V gene are LNHDA and SQIVND (reference sequence).

The chain is built from TRBV30 and TRBJ2-1, with D perhaps TRBD2 (7 bases). Germline V gene sequence: CDR1 GTSNPN, CDR2 SVGIG (reference sequence). With 2 bases removed from V and 6 bases from J, the gap between germline ends came to 17 bases. This CDR3 is 15 amino acids long. The CDR3 DNA is TGTGCCTGGAGTATAGGGGGGGGGCGCGGCAATGAGCAGTTCTTC. Protein: CAWSIGGGRGNEQFF.

This clonotype was found a few times. The V call is TRBV7-6, the J call TRBJ1-5; D uncertain. The V gene lost 0 bases and the J gene lost 5 bases, with 5 bases spanning the gap. This CDR3 has 13 amino acids. Germline CDR1 is SGHVS and CDR2 is FNYEAQ. CDR3 in DNA: TGTGCCAGCAGCTTAGCCCGGTATCAGCCCCAGCATTTT. Its translation is CASSLARYQPQHF.